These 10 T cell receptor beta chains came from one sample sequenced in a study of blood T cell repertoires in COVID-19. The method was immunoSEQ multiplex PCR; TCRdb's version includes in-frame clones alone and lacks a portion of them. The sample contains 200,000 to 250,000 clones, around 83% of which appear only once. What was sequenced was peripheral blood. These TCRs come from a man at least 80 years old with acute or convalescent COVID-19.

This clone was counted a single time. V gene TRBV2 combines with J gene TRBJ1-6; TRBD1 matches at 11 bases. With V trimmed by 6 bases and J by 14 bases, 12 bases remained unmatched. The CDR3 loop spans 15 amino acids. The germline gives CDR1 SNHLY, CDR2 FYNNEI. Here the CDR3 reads CASREGTGGGRTLHF. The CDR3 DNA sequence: TGTGCCAGCAGAGAGGGGACAGGGGGGGGCAGGACCCTCCACTTT.

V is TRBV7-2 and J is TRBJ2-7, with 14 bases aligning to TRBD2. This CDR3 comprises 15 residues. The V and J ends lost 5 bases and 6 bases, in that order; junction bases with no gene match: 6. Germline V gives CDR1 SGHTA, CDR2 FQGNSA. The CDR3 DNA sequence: TGTGCCAGCAGCCCGAATGGACTAGCGGGAGGCGAGCAGTACTTC. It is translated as CASSPNGLAGGEQYF.

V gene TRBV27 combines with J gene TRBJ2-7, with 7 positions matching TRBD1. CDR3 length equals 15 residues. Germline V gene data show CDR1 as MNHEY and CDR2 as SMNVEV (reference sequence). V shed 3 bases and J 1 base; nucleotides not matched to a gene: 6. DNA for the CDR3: TGTGCCAGCAGTTTGTCGGGACAGCTGTCCTACGAGCAGTACTTC. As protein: CASSLSGQLSYEQYF.

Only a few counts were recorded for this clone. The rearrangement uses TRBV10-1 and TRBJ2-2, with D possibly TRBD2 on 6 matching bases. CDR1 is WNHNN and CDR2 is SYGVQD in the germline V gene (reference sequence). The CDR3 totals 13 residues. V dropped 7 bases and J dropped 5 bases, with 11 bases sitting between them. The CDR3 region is CASTRDSTGELFF. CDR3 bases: TGCGCCAGCACAAGGGACTCAACCGGGGAGCTGTTTTTT.

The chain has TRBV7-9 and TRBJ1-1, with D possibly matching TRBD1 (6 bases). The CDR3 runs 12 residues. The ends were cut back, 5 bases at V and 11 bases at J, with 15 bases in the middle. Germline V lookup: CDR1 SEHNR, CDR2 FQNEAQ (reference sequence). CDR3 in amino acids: CASSQQGVEAFF. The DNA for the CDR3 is TGTGCCAGCAGCCAACAGGGTGTTGAGGCTTTCTTT.

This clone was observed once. The CDR3 DNA is TGTGCCAGCAGGCGAGCGGGAGTAGGGACCGGGGAGCTGTTTTTT. Protein: CASRRAGVGTGELFF. The chain has TRBV6-5 and TRBJ2-2; TRBD2 matches at 8 bases. Per the germline V gene, CDR1 is MNHEY and CDR2 is SVGAGI. V shed 6 bases, J shed 5 bases, and the junction held 8 bases outside the gene matches. CDR3 length equals 15 residues.

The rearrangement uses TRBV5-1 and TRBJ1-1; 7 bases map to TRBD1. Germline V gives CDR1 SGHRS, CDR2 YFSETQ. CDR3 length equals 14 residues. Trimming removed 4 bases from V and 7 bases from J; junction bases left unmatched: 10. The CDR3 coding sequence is TGCGCCAGCAGCAAGGGGGCTCGACCCCTTGAAGCTTTCTTT. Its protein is CASSKGARPLEAFF.

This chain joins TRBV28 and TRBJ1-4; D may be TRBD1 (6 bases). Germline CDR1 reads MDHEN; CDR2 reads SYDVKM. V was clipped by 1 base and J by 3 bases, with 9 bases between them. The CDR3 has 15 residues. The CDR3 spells CASSLSGAANEKLFF. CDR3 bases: TGTGCCAGCAGTTTATCAGGGGCGGCTAATGAAAAACTGTTTTTT.

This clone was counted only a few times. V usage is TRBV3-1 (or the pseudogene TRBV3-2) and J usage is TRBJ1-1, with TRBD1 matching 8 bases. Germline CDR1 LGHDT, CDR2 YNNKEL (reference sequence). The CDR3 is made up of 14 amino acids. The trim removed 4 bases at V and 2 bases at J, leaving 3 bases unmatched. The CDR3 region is CASSLTGGNTEAFF. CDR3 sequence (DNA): TGTGCCAGCAGCCTTACAGGGGGAAACACTGAAGCTTTCTTT.

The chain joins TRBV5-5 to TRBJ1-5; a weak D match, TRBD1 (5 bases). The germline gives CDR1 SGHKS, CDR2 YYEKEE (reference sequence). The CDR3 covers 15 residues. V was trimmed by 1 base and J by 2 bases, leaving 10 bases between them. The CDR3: CASSLTGGGNQPQHF. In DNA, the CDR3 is TGTGCCAGCAGCTTGACAGGCGGAGGCAATCAGCCCCAGCATTTT.